This T cell receptor beta chain was captured by sequencing in a study of metastatic and nonmetastatic thyroid tumors. Germline V gene data show CDR1 as SGHNT and CDR2 as YENEEA. V gave up 1 base and J gave up 5 bases; unmatched junction bases: 5. This CDR3 has 15 residues. At least ten counts were recorded for this clone. All patients were untreated before thyroid surgery. Through MiXCR, TCRdb re-clonotyped the PCR reads. The sample records around 21,000 clones, approximately 20% being singletons. J is TRBJ2-5 and V is TRBV11-3, with 9 bases that match TRBD1. This TCR was sampled from a male donor with papillary thyroid cancer or a benign thyroid nodule (not recorded which). Some clones in this sample may be carry-over from other donors' samples. The sample was blood. For the CDR3, the DNA is TGTGCCAGCAGCTTAGCCGGGACAGGGTGGGAGACCCAGTACTTC. Its protein is CASSLAGTGWETQYF. Full variable domain (missing parts from reference TRBV11-3 and TRBJ2-5): EAGVVQSPRYKIIEKKQPVAFWCNPISGHNTLYWYLQNLGQGPELLIRYENEEAVDDSQLPKDRFSAERLKGVDSTLKIQPAELGDSAVYLCASSLAGTGWETQYFGPGTRLLVL.